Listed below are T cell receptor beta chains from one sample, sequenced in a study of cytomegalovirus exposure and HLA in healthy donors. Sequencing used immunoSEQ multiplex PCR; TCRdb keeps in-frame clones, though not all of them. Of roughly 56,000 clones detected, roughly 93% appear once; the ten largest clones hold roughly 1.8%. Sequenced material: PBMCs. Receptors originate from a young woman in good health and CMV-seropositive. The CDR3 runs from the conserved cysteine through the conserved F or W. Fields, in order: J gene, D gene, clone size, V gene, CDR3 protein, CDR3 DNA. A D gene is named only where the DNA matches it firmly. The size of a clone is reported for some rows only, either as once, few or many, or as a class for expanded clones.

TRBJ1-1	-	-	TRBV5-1	CASGVDPQGLAFF	TGCGCCAGCGGCGTTGACCCCCAGGGACTAGCTTTCTTT
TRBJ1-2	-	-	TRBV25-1	CASTGFYGYTF	TGTGCCAGTACGGGATTCTATGGCTACACCTTC
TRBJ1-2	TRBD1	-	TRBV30	CAWSVNDRGYGYTF	TGTGCCTGGAGTGTAAACGACAGGGGCTATGGCTACACCTTC
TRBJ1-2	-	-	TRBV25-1	CASSGGGSSPYGYTF	TGTGCCAGCAGTGGTGGCGGCTCTTCTCCCTATGGCTACACCTTC
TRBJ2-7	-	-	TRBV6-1	CASSEGWAGYEQYF	TGTGCCAGCAGTGAAGGTTGGGCAGGCTACGAGCAGTACTTC
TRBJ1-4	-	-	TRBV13	CASSARGATNEKLFF	TGTGCCAGCTCCGCCCGGGGTGCAACTAATGAAAAACTGTTTTTT
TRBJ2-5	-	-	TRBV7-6	CASSLGPEGRKTQYF	TGTGCCAGCAGCTTAGGGCCGGAGGGCAGAAAGACCCAGTACTTC
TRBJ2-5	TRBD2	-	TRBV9	CASSVDIAGGPFLQETQYF	TGTGCCAGCAGCGTAGACATAGCGGGGGGGCCCTTTTTACAAGAGACCCAGTACTTC
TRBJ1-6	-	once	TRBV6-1	CASSDETAFFYNSPLHF	TGTGCCAGCAGTGATGAGACAGCTTTTTTTTATAATTCACCCCTCCACTTT
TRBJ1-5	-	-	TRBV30	CAWSSADRLNQPQHF	TGTGCCTGGAGTTCGGCCGACAGGCTGAATCAGCCCCAGCATTTT
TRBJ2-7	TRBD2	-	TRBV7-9	CASSLATSGTYEQYF	TGTGCCAGCAGCTTAGCGACTAGCGGGACCTACGAGCAGTACTTC
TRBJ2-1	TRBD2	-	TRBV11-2	CASSPRTSSVGNEQFF	TGTGCCAGCAGTCCGAGGACTAGCTCGGTGGGAAATGAGCAGTTCTTC
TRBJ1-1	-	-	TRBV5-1	CASSPYDPGRNTEAFF	TGCGCCAGCAGCCCATATGACCCAGGGCGGAACACTGAAGCTTTCTTT
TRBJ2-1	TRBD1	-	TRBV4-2	CASSQGTGGNEQFF	TGTGCCAGCAGCCAAGGGACAGGGGGCAATGAGCAGTTCTTC
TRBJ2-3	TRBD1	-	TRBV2	CASSSSRGPGDTQYF	TGTGCCAGCAGTTCAAGCAGGGGGCCAGGGGATACGCAGTATTTT
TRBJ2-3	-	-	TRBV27	CASSRKWAVRTDTQYF	TGTGCCAGCAGTCGAAAATGGGCCGTTCGCACAGATACGCAGTATTTT
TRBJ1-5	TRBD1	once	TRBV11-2	CASSPKDRGGNQPQHF	TGTGCCAGCAGCCCTAAAGACAGGGGGGGCAATCAGCCCCAGCATTTT
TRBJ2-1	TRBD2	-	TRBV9	CASSVVERGSNEQFF	TGTGCCAGCAGCGTAGTAGAGCGGGGAAGCAATGAGCAGTTCTTC
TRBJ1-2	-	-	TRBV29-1	CSVEGRANYGYTF	TGCAGCGTTGAGGGCAGGGCCAACTATGGCTACACCTTC
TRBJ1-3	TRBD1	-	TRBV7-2	CASTGQGGNTIYF	TGTGCCAGCACCGGACAGGGGGGAAACACCATATATTTT
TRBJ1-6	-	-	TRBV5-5	CASSVQDSPLHF	TGTGCCAGCAGCGTACAGGATTCACCCCTCCACTTT
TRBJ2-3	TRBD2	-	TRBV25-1	CASNWAGGLNTQYF	TGTGCCAGTAACTGGGCGGGGGGGTTAAATACGCAGTATTTT
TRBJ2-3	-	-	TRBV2	CASSAWLAFTDTQYF	TGTGCCAGCAGTGCTTGGCTAGCGTTCACAGATACGCAGTATTTT
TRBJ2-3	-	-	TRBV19	CASSVSVVDTQYF	TGTGCCAGTAGTGTATCCGTAGTAGATACGCAGTATTTT
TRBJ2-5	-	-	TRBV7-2	CASSLAGGPWETQYF	TGTGCCAGCAGCTTAGCGGGGGGGCCATGGGAGACCCAGTACTTC
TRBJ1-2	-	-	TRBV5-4	CASSAIGQNYGYTF	TGTGCCAGCAGCGCCATTGGACAAAACTATGGCTACACCTTC
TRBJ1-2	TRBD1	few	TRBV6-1	CATRESGTGLGNYGYTF	TGTGCCACCAGGGAATCAGGGACAGGGCTGGGGAACTATGGCTACACCTTC
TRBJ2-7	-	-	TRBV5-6	CASSFTGRGYEQYF	TGTGCCAGCAGCTTCACGGGTAGGGGGTACGAGCAGTACTTC
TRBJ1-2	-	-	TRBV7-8	CASSLRQDGYTF	TGTGCCAGCAGCTTACGGCAGGATGGCTACACCTTC
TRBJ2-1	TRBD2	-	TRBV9	CASSVELAGEYNEQFF	TGTGCCAGCAGCGTAGAACTAGCGGGCGAATACAATGAGCAGTTCTTC
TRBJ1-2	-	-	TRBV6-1	CASSEGTANYGYTF	TGTGCCAGCAGTGAAGGGACAGCTAACTATGGCTACACCTTC
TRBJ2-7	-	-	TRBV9	CASSEGASYEQYF	TGTGCCAGCAGCGAAGGGGCGTCCTACGAGCAGTACTTC
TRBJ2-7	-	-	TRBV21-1	CASSKGGSGAGHPAAYEQYF	TGTGCCAGCAGCAAGGGGGGAAGCGGGGCAGGTCATCCCGCCGCCTACGAGCAGTACTTC
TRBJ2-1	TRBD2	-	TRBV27	CASSLGWGGTNNEQFF	TGTGCCAGCAGTTTAGGTTGGGGGGGGACCAACAATGAGCAGTTCTTC
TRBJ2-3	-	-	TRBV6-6	CASSPYTDTQYF	TGTGCCAGCAGTCCTTACACAGATACGCAGTATTTT
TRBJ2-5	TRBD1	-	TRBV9	CASSPTDRGRQETQYF	TGTGCCAGCAGCCCCACGGACAGGGGCCGTCAAGAGACCCAGTACTTC
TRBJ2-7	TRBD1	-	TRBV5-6	CASSLAGGPGGYEQYF	TGTGCCAGCAGCTTGGCAGGGGGCCCCGGGGGTTACGAGCAGTACTTC
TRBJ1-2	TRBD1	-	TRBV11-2	CASSFGDRARYGYTF	TGTGCCAGCAGCTTTGGGGACAGGGCCCGATATGGCTACACCTTC
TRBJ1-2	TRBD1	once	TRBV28	CASSLLRDRSLGYTF	TGTGCCAGCAGTTTACTCCGGGACAGGAGTCTGGGCTACACCTTC
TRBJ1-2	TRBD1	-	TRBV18	CASSWQGASGYTF	TGTGCCAGCTCATGGCAGGGGGCCTCTGGCTACACCTTC
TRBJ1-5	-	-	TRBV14	CASSQDRNQPQHF	TGTGCCAGCAGCCAAGATCGGAATCAGCCCCAGCATTTT